The rows below give T cell receptor beta chains drawn from one sample of a study of blood T cells in healthy people across ages. One entry per CDR3 protein results from TCRdb running MiXCR on the 5' RACE reads. The table shows 1 million or so distinct CDR3 sequences, with under 30% occurring only once. This sample also belongs to another study, concerning T cells of mothers and their children.

Sequencing was done on a sample of blood. The receptors derive from a girl aged 2-10 years in good health. CDR3s include the opening cysteine and the closing phenylalanine or tryptophan. Each record gives: clone size, J gene, V gene, D gene, CDR3 protein, CDR3 DNA. D genes are given only for firm matches. The size field is filled for only some rows; it gives once, few, many or a size class.

>.|TRBJ1-2|TRBV20-1|.
CSARDWIAYGYTF
TGCAGTGCTAGAGATTGGATCGCCTATGGCTACACCTTC
>.|TRBJ2-3|TRBV6-6|.
CASSGGLSTQYF
TGTGCCAGCAGTGGAGGACTATCCACGCAGTATTTT
>few|TRBJ2-1|TRBV25-1|.
CASSETPQGHNEQFF
TGTGCCAGCAGTGAAACCCCGCAGGGCCACAATGAGCAGTTCTTC
>.|TRBJ2-3|TRBV7-3|TRBD2
CASSPNGAGVDAQYF
TGTGCCAGCAGCCCAAATGGGGCGGGAGTCGACGCGCAGTATTTT
>.|TRBJ2-3|TRBV25-1|.
CASSEFGTGMSTDTQYF
TGTGCCAGCAGTGAATTTGGGACCGGGATGAGCACAGATACGCAGTATTTT
>.|TRBJ1-6|TRBV20-1|TRBD1
CSARAQQGSYSPLHF
TGCAGTGCTAGAGCCCAACAGGGGTCCTATTCTCCCCTCCACTTT
>few|TRBJ2-5|TRBV5-1|.
CASGLAVQQETQYF
TGCGCCAGCGGCTTGGCCGTACAACAAGAGACCCAGTACTTC
>.|TRBJ2-5|TRBV28|.
CASSWATKRREETQYF
TGTGCCAGCAGTTGGGCGACTAAGCGGAGGGAAGAGACCCAGTACTTC
>.|TRBJ2-6|TRBV20-1|.
CSAVRVSGANVLTF
TGCAGTGCTGTGAGGGTCTCTGGGGCCAACGTCCTGACTTTC
>.|TRBJ2-1|TRBV27|TRBD2
CASAGEGAPYNEQFF
TGTGCCAGCGCCGGGGAGGGTGCCCCCTACAATGAGCAGTTCTTC
>.|TRBJ2-7|TRBV7-9|TRBD1
CASSPTPGQATYEQYF
TGTGCCAGCAGCCCTACCCCGGGACAGGCAACCTACGAGCAGTACTTC
>.|TRBJ1-1|TRBV7-3|.
CASSVTWNTEAFF
TGTGCCAGCAGCGTGACTTGGAACACTGAAGCTTTCTTT
>.|TRBJ2-1|TRBV7-9|.
CASTPGGDKSNEQFF
TGTGCCAGCACCCCCGGAGGGGATAAGAGCAATGAGCAGTTCTTC
>.|TRBJ2-7|TRBV4-1|.
CASSQEAPGGYEQYF
TGCGCCAGCAGCCAAGAGGCCCCTGGCGGCTACGAGCAGTACTTC
>few|TRBJ1-1|TRBV4-3|.
CASSLSRQLNTEAFF
TGCGCCAGCAGCCTGAGCCGACAGTTGAACACTGAAGCTTTCTTT